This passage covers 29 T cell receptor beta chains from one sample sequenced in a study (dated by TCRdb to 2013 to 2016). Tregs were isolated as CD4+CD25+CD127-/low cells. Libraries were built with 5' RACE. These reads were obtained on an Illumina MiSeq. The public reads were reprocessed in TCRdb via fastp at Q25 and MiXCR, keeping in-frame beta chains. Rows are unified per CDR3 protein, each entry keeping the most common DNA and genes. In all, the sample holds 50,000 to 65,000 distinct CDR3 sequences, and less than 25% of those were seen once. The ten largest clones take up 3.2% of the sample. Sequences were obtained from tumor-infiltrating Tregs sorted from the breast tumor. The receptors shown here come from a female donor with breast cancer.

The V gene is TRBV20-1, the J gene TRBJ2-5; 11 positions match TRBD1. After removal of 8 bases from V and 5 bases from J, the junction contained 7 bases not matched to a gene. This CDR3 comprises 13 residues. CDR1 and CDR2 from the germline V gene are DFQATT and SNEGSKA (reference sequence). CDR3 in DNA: TGCAGTATCCGGGACAGGGGGATTGAGACCCAGTACTTC. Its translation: CSIRDRGIETQYF.

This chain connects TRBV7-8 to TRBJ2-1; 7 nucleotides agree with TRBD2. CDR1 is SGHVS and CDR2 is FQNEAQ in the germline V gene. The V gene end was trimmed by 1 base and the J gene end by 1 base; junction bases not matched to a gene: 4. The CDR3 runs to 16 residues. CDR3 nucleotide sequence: TGTGCCAGCAGCTTAGTGGGAGGGGCTTCCTACAATGAGCAGTTCTTC. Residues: CASSLVGGASYNEQFF.

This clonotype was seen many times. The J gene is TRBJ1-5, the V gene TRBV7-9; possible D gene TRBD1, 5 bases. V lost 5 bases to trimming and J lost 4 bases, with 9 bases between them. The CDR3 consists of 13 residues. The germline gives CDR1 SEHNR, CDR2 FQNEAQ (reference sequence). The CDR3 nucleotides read TGTGCCAGCAGCCACGGGGGGAATCAGCCCCAGCATTTT. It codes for CASSHGGNQPQHF. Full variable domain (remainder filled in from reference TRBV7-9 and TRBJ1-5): DTGVSQNPRHKITKRGQNVTFRCDPISEHNRLYWYRQTLGQGPEFLTYFQNEAQLEKSRLLSDRFSAERPKGSFSTLEIQRTEQGDSAMYLCASSHGGNQPQHFGDGTRLSIL.

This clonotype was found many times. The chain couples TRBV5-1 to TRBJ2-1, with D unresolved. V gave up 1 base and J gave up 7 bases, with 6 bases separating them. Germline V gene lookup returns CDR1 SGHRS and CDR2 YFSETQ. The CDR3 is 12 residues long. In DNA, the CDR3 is TGCGCCAGCAGCTTGTCCATAAATGAGCAGTTCTTC. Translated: CASSLSINEQFF.

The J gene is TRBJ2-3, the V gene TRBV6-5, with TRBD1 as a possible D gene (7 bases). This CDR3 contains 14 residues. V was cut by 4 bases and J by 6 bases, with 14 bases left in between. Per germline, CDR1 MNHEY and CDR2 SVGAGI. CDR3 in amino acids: CASSCLQGRDTQYF. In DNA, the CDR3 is TGTGCCAGCAGTTGCCTACAGGGGAGGGATACGCAGTATTTT.

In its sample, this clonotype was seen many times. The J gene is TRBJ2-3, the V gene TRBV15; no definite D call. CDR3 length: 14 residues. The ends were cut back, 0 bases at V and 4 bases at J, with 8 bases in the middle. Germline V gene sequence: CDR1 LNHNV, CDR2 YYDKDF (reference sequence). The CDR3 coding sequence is TGTGCCACCAGCAGAGATGCGCGAGCAGATACGCAGTATTTT. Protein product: CATSRDARADTQYF.

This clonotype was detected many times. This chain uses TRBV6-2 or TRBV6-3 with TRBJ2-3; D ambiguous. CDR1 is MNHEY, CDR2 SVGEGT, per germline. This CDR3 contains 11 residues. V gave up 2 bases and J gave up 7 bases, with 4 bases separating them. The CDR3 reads CASSYDHTQYF. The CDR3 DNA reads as TGTGCCAGCAGTTACGACCATACGCAGTATTTT.

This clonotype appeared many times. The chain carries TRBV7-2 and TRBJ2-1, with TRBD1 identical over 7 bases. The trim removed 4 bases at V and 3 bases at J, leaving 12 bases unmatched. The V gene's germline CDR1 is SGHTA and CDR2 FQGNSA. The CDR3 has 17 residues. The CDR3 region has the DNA TGTGCCAGCAGCTCCGCGCTACCGGGACAGCTCTACAATGAGCAGTTCTTC. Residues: CASSSALPGQLYNEQFF.

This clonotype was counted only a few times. The CDR3 nucleotides read TGCGCCAGCAGCTTGGAACCGGGGGGGTACAATGAGCAGTTCTTC. This sequence encodes CASSLEPGGYNEQFF. This chain joins TRBV5-1 and TRBJ2-1; 8 nucleotides align to TRBD2. CDR3 length: 15 residues. V trimming: 0 bases; J trimming: 4 bases; junction bases outside the gene matches: 3. CDR1 is SGHRS, CDR2 YFSETQ, per germline.

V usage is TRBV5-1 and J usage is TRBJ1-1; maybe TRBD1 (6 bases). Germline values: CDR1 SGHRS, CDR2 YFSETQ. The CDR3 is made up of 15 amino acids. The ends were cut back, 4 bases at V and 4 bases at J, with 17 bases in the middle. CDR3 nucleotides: TGCGCCAGCAGCCTGGACGGGACAAGAAGCACTGAAGCTTTCTTT. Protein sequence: CASSLDGTRSTEAFF.

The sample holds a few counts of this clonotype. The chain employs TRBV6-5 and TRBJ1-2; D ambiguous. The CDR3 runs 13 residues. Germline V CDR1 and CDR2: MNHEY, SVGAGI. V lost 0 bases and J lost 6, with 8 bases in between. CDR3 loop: CASSYSESDGYTF. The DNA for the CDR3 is TGTGCCAGCAGTTACTCGGAATCAGATGGCTACACCTTC.

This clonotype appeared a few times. The CDR3 is CASSTDRGRAEAFF. The DNA for the CDR3 is TGCGCCAGCAGCACAGACAGGGGGCGGGCTGAAGCTTTCTTT. This chain uses TRBV5-1 with TRBJ1-1, with TRBD1 matching over 10 bases. With 4 bases clipped from V and 6 bases from J, the junction kept 6 bases outside the gene matches. Looked up from germline, CDR1 is SGHRS and CDR2 is YFSETQ. The CDR3 has 14 amino acids.

This CDR3 reads CASSYDGGQPQHF. Here the CDR3 DNA reads TGTGCCAGCAGTTACGACGGCGGACAGCCCCAGCATTTT. The V call is TRBV6-2 or TRBV6-3, the J call TRBJ1-5; D is uncertain. The CDR3 is 13 residues long. V dropped 2 bases and J dropped 7 bases, with 9 bases sitting between them. Germline CDR1 reads MNHEY; CDR2 reads SVGEGT.

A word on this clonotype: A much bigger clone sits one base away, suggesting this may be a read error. The CDR3 region has the DNA TGTGCCAGCTCACCACCCGGAGGCCGGGGCTATGGCTACACCTTC. Amino acid sequence: CASSPPGGRGYGYTF. The V gene is TRBV18, the J gene TRBJ1-2; the D is unclear. The CDR3 contains 15 residues. The V gene lost 0 bases and the J gene lost 4 bases, with 12 bases spanning the gap. From germline, CDR1 is KGHSH and CDR2 LQKENI.

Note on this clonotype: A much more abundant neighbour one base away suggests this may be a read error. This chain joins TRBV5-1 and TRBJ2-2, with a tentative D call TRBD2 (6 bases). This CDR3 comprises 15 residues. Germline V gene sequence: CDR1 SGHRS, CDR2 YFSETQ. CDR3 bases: TGCGCCGGCAGCTTGGAGGGACCGGGATTGGGGGAGCTGTTTTTT. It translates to CAGSLEGPGLGELFF.

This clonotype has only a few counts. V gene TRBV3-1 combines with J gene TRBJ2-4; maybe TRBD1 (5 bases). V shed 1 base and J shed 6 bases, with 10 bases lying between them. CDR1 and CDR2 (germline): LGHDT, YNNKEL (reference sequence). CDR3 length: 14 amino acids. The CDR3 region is CASSQGGARNIQYF. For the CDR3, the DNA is TGTGCCAGCAGCCAAGGTGGGGCTAGAAACATTCAGTACTTC.

The CDR3 DNA is TGTGCCACCAGCACCCGGGACACCGGGGATTCTGTCAGGTTACGTGGCTACACCTTC. Its translation: CATSTRDTGDSVRLRGYTF. This chain joins TRBV15 and TRBJ1-2, with D possibly being TRBD1 (6 bases). The V gene lost 4 bases and the J gene lost 7 bases, with 31 bases spanning the gap. Germline V CDR1 and CDR2: LNHNV, YYDKDF (reference sequence). CDR3 length: 19 amino acids.

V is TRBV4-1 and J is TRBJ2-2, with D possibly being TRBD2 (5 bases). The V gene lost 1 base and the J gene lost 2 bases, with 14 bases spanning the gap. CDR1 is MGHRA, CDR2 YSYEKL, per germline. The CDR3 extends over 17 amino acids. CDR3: CASSQVRERKNTGELFF. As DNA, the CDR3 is TGCGCCAGCAGCCAAGTGAGGGAGCGAAAAAACACCGGGGAGCTGTTTTTT.

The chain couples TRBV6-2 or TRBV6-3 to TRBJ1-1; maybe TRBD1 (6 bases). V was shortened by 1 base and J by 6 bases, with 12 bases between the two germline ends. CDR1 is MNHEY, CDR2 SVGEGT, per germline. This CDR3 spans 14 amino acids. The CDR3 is CASSYYHRAAEAFF. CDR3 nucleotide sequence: TGTGCCAGCAGTTACTATCACAGGGCGGCTGAAGCTTTCTTT.

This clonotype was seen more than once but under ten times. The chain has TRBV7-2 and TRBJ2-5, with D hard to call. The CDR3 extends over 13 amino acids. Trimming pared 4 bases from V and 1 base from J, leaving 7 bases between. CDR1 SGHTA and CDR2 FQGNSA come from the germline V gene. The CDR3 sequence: CASSSTTQETQYF. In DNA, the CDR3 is TGTGCCAGCAGCTCAACTACCCAAGAGACCCAGTACTTC.

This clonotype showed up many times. As DNA, the CDR3 is TGCGCCAGCAGCGCCGGAGGGCCAACAGATACGCAGTATTTT. Protein: CASSAGGPTDTQYF. The genes are TRBV5-1 and TRBJ2-3; D is possibly TRBD2 (6 bases). The CDR3 runs 14 residues. Trimming shortened V by 4 bases and J by 3 bases, and 12 bases separated the two germline ends. Germline CDR1 SGHRS, CDR2 YFSETQ.

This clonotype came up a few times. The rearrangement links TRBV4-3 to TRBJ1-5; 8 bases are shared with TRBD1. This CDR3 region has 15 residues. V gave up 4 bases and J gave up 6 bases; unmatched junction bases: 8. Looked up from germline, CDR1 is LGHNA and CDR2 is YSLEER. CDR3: CASSRTTGEGQPQHF. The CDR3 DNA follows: TGCGCCAGCAGCCGAACGACAGGGGAGGGTCAGCCCCAGCATTTT.

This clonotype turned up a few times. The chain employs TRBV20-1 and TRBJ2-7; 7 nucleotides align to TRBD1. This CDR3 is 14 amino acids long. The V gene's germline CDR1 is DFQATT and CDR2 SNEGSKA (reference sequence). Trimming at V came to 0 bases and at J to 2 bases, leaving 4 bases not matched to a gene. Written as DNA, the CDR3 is TGCAGTGCTAGAGATTTGGACAGGACCTACGAGCAGTACTTC. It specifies CSARDLDRTYEQYF.

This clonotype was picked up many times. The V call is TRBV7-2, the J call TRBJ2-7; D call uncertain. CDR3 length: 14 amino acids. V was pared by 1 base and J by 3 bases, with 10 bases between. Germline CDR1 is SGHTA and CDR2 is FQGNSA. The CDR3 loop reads CASSLGPNRYEQYF. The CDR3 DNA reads TGTGCCAGCAGCTTAGGTCCGAATCGCTACGAGCAGTACTTC.

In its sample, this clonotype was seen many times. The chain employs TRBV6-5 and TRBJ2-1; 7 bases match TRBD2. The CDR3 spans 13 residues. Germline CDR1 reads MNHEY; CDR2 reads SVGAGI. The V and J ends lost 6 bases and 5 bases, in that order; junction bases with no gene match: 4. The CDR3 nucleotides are TGTGCCAGCAGGAGCGGGGTTCACAATGAGCAGTTCTTC. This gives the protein CASRSGVHNEQFF.

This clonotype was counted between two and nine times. The CDR3 DNA reads TGCAGTGCAGACCAACGCACCAATGAGCAGTTCTTC. This sequence encodes CSADQRTNEQFF. The rearrangement links TRBV20-1 to TRBJ2-1; D uncertain. V lost 6 bases and J 6 bases, leaving 12 bases between the germline ends. This CDR3 region has 12 residues. Germline-derived CDR1 and CDR2 are DFQATT and SNEGSKA (reference sequence).

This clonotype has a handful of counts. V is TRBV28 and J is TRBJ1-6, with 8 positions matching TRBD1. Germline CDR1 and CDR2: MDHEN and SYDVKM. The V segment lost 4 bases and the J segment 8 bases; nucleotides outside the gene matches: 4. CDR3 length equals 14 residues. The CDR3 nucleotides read TGTGCCAGCAGTTCCGGACAGGGCTATTCACCCCTCCACTTT. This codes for CASSSGQGYSPLHF.

DNA for the CDR3: TGTGCCAGCAGTTACAGCGGGAGTTACACAGATACGCAGTATTTT. It yields the protein CASSYSGSYTDTQYF. V usage is TRBV6-5 and J usage is TRBJ2-3; 8 nucleotides line up with TRBD2. After removal of 2 bases from V and 2 bases from J, the junction contained 3 bases not matched to a gene. CDR1 is MNHEY and CDR2 is SVGAGI in the germline V gene. CDR3 size: 15 residues.

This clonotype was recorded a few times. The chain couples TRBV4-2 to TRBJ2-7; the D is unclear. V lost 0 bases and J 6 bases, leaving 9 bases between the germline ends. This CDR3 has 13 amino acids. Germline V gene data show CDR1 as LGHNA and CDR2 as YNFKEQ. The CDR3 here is CASSQDGKGEQYF. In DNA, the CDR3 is TGTGCCAGCAGCCAAGATGGGAAGGGCGAGCAGTACTTC.